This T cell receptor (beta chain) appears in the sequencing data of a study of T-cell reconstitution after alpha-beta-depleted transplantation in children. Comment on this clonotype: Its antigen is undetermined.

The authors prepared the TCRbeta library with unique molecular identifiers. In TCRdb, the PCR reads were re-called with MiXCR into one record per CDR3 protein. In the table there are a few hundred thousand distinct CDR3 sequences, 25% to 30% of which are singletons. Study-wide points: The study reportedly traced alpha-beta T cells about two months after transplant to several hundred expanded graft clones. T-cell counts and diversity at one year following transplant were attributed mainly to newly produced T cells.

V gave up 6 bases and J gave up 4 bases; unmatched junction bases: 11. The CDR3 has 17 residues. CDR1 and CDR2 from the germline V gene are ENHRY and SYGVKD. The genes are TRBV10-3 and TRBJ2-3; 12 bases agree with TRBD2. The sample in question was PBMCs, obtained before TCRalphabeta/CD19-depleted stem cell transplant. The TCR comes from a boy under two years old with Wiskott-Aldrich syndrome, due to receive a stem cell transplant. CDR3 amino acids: CAISSRTSGTRADTQYF. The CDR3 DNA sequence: TGTGCCATCAGCTCCCGGACTAGCGGGACAAGGGCAGATACGCAGTATTTT.